This TCR beta chain was sequenced for a study of cytomegalovirus exposure and HLA in healthy donors. Points from the study as a whole: The likely origin of a cluster of highly shared sequence variants was a sequencing artifact.

Comments on this clone: Its antigen is undetermined.

Both 60 Vbeta primers and 13 Jbeta primers went into the PCR. Some clones are missing from TCRdb's copy, which holds only in-frame ones; the method was immunoSEQ multiplex PCR. The table lists 200,000 or so clones, about 72% of them singletons. Germline assignment: CDR1 SGHRS and CDR2 YFSETQ. The CDR3 loop spans 18 amino acids. The trim removed 1 base at V and 5 bases at J, leaving 13 bases unmatched. The clonotype comes from a male donor in good health and CMV-seronegative. The sequenced sample was PBMCs. The J gene is TRBJ2-3, the V gene TRBV5-1; 10 positions agree with TRBD1. This chain's CDR3 is CASSLTPRQGAPEDTQYF. The CDR3 nucleotides are TGCGCCAGCAGCTTGACCCCTCGACAGGGGGCACCGGAAGATACGCAGTATTTT.